The 9 T cell receptor beta chains below come from one sample, sequenced in a study of blood T cells in healthy people across ages. The use of a sample-barcoded 5' primer and a J-beta primer mix characterized a second PCR of roughly 6 to 11 cycles. TCRdb recomputed calls from the 5' RACE reads with MiXCR, one row per CDR3 protein. The data show some 640,000 distinct CDR3 sequences, about half seen once. Material for sequencing was blood. All receptors come from a woman aged 60-70 years in good health.

This chain joins TRBV20-1 and TRBJ2-2; D is uncertain. CDR1 is DFQATT, CDR2 SNEGSKA, per germline (reference sequence). CDR3 length equals 13 residues. V lost 0 bases, J lost 8 bases, and 10 bases lay in between. The DNA of the CDR3 is TGCAGTGCTAGAGATAAGGGCGGAGGGGAGCTGTTTTTT. Protein: CSARDKGGGELFF.

This clonotype has a single count. The V call is TRBV2, the J call TRBJ2-7, with TRBD2 matching over 9 bases. This CDR3 has 16 residues. Germline CDR1 and CDR2: SNHLY and FYNNEI. V lost 8 bases and J lost 6; bases outside the gene matches: 17. DNA for the CDR3: TGTGCCAGCGCCGGGAAGACTAGCGGAGCTGGGGGCGAGCAGTACTTC. Translated, it gives CASAGKTSGAGGEQYF. Combining the CDR3 with reference TRBV2 and TRBJ2-7 gives the whole variable domain EPEVTQTPSHQVTQMGQEVILRCVPISNHLYFYWYRQILGQKVEFLVSFYNNEISEKSEIFDDQFSVERPDGSNFTLKIRSTKLEDSAMYFCASAGKTSGAGGEQYFGPGTRLTVT.

The rearrangement uses TRBV12-3 or TRBV12-4 and TRBJ1-6, with D unresolved. Trimming shortened V by 6 bases and J by 6 bases, and 15 bases separated the two germline ends. This CDR3 contains 15 residues. DNA of the CDR3: TGTGCCAGCAGCCCCCAACTTTGGGGTAATTCACCCCTCCACTTT. Protein sequence: CASSPQLWGNSPLHF.

The chain carries TRBV18 and TRBJ1-2; 7 nucleotides match TRBD1. V was pared by 4 bases and J by 5 bases, with 22 bases of the junction left unmatched. The CDR3 contains 19 residues. Germline V gene data show CDR1 as KGHSH and CDR2 as LQKENI. The CDR3 coding sequence is TGTGCCAGCTCACTTGTGGACAGGCAAGGCAGAGGTCCTGTATATGGCTACACCTTC. This codes for CASSLVDRQGRGPVYGYTF.

The chain recombines TRBV6-2 or TRBV6-3 with TRBJ2-1; D ambiguous. V lost 2 bases and J 7 bases, leaving 9 bases between the germline ends. The CDR3 covers 13 residues. Germline CDR1 is MNHEY and CDR2 is SVGEGT. DNA of the CDR3: TGTGCCAGCAGTTACGGTAGCCCGAATGAGCAGTTCTTC. Protein: CASSYGSPNEQFF.

The genes are TRBV3-1 and TRBJ1-6, with 9 bases fitting TRBD1. The CDR3 sequence is 16 residues long. Germline V gene sequence: CDR1 LGHDT, CDR2 YNNKEL (reference sequence). V was clipped by 4 bases and J by 8 bases; unmatched bases: 9. The CDR3 nucleotides are TGTGCCAGCAGCCGGACCGGGACAGGGTTTGATTCACCCCTCCACTTT. Translating it yields CASSRTGTGFDSPLHF.

Ten or more counts support this clonotype. The chain has TRBV3-1 and TRBJ2-3; 7 bases line up with TRBD2. Germline CDR1 LGHDT, CDR2 YNNKEL (reference sequence). With 2 bases clipped from V and 0 bases from J, the junction kept 8 bases outside the gene matches. The CDR3 spans 17 residues. The CDR3 DNA follows: TGTGCCAGCAGCCAAAGGACCCGACTAGCCAGCACAGATACGCAGTATTTT. It codes for CASSQRTRLASTDTQYF.

The V and J genes are TRBV18 and TRBJ2-5; D is perhaps TRBD1 (7 bases). CDR1 KGHSH and CDR2 LQKENI come from the germline V gene. Trimming took off 4 bases at V and 0 bases at J, with 15 bases between the two ends. The CDR3 runs 16 residues. CDR3 coding DNA: TGTGCCAGCTCACGGGGGGACAGCTCATACCAAGAGACCCAGTACTTC. Translated: CASSRGDSSYQETQYF.

The rearrangement links TRBV20-1 to TRBJ2-1, with a tentative D call TRBD1 (6 bases). With 5 bases removed from V and 7 bases from J, the gap between germline ends came to 21 bases. The CDR3 contains 15 residues. The germline V gene encodes CDR1 DFQATT and CDR2 SNEGSKA (reference sequence). CDR3 DNA sequence: TGCAGTGCTGGCAGGGGCCCCCCAGTTAGGAATGAGCAGTTCTTC. Translating it yields CSAGRGPPVRNEQFF.